The 19 T cell receptor beta chains in this list originate from one sample, sequenced in a study of OX40 agonist ivuxolimab in advanced cancers. To prepare the library, the immunoSEQ multiplex PCR assay was applied. Sourced from immuneACCESS, this table was stored by TCRdb with only in-frame sequences that have V and J called. A share of the clones is absent; for the studies checked, an unresolved V gene accounts for under half, and the remainder has no known explanation. The sample table records about 58,000 clones; approximately 82% of these occur just once. The ten largest clones add up to 3.1% of the sample. The source material was CD4+ or CD8+ T cells sorted from blood, sampled in a trial of the OX40 agonist ivuxolimab. These receptors all come from an adult with an advanced solid tumor such as melanoma, head and neck, liver or kidney cancer.

This sequence joins TRBV5-6 and TRBJ2-2, with D uncertain. This CDR3 is built from 13 residues. CDR1 and CDR2 (germline): SGHDT, YYEEEE. V gave up 0 bases and J gave up 6 bases, with 6 bases separating them. CDR3 sequence: CASSLVSAGELFF. CDR3 sequence (DNA): TGTGCCAGCAGCTTGGTCAGTGCCGGGGAGCTGTTTTTT.

The chain employs TRBV9 and TRBJ1-2; D remains unclear. The CDR3 sequence is 14 residues long. The germline V and J ends were trimmed by 0 bases and 4 bases, with 10 bases remaining between them. From germline, CDR1 is SGDLS and CDR2 YYNGEE. CDR3 in DNA: TGTGCCAGCAGCGTAGGGGAGGTAGGCTATGGCTACACCTTC. It is translated as CASSVGEVGYGYTF.

Only one count was recorded for this clone. The rearrangement uses TRBV6-6 and TRBJ2-7; 9 bases line up with TRBD1. The CDR3 extends over 13 amino acids. CDR1 MNHNY and CDR2 SVGAGI come from the germline V gene (reference sequence). V gave up 6 bases and J gave up 5 bases; unmatched junction bases: 5. CDR3: CASRGQGKDEQYF. In DNA, the CDR3 is TGTGCCAGCAGGGGACAGGGTAAGGACGAGCAGTACTTC.

The genes are TRBV18 and TRBJ2-5; tentatively, D is TRBD1 (6 bases). The CDR3 spans 15 residues. The germline V gene has CDR1 KGHSH and CDR2 LQKENI. The germline V and J ends were trimmed by 5 bases and 2 bases, with 15 bases remaining between them. The CDR3 sequence is CASSSRGAGQETQYF. The CDR3 DNA reads as TGTGCCAGCTCATCCAGGGGTGCCGGGCAAGAGACCCAGTACTTC.

This chain uses TRBV9 with TRBJ1-2; 7 bases are a match to TRBD1. The CDR3 runs to 14 residues. CDR1 is SGDLS, CDR2 YYNGEE, per germline. V gave up 0 bases and J gave up 8 bases; unmatched junction bases: 7. CDR3 sequence (DNA): TGTGCCAGCAGCGTAGGAGGGACAGCTGCCGGCTACACCTTC. Protein product: CASSVGGTAAGYTF.

J is TRBJ2-5 and V is TRBV5-1; 7 nucleotides line up with TRBD2. J lost 0 bases, V lost 4 bases, and 9 bases had no gene match. CDR3 size: 16 residues. In germline, CDR1 is SGHRS, CDR2 YFSETQ. CDR3 sequence reads: CASSGGLSGYQETQYF. CDR3 in DNA: TGCGCCAGCAGCGGGGGACTAAGTGGGTACCAAGAGACCCAGTACTTC.

The chain carries TRBV7-3 and TRBJ2-3; D not resolved. The V gene lost 1 base and the J gene lost 0 bases, with 5 bases spanning the gap. Germline lookup yields CDR1 SGHTA and CDR2 FQGTGA. This CDR3 is built from 14 residues. Here the CDR3 reads CASSLSRSTDTQYF. CDR3 DNA sequence: TGTGCCAGCAGCTTAAGCCGTAGCACAGATACGCAGTATTTT.

This chain connects TRBV6-1 to TRBJ2-1; possible D gene TRBD1, 5 bases. Deletions cut 2 bases from V and 2 bases from J, with 10 bases between. The CDR3 length is 15 residues. From germline, CDR1 is MNHNS and CDR2 SASEGT. The CDR3: CASSEPRAAYNEQFF. CDR3 sequence (DNA): TGTGCCAGCAGTGAACCCAGGGCGGCCTACAATGAGCAGTTCTTC.

The chain links TRBV28 to TRBJ2-7, with D hard to call. The CDR3 spans 15 residues. Trimming pared 3 bases from V and 4 bases from J, leaving 16 bases between. Germline V gives CDR1 MDHEN, CDR2 SYDVKM. The CDR3 DNA sequence: TGTGCCAGCAGTTTCCGAACGGTCCGCGGTTACGAGCAGTACTTC. It encodes CASSFRTVRGYEQYF.

The chain recombines TRBV28 with TRBJ2-5; 9 bases are a match to TRBD2. CDR1 is MDHEN, CDR2 SYDVKM, per germline. The CDR3 covers 13 residues. The J segment lost 5 bases and the V segment lost 5 bases, leaving 3 bases of the junction unmatched. CDR3 in amino acids: CASSPAGGETQYF. The CDR3 region has the DNA TGTGCCAGCAGTCCTGCGGGGGGGGAGACCCAGTACTTC. The complete variable domain, with remaining parts taken from reference TRBV28 and TRBJ2-5, reads DVKVTQSSRYLVKRTGEKVFLECVQDMDHENMFWYRQDPGLGLRLIYFSYDVKMKEKGDIPEGYSVSREKKERFSLILESASTNQTSMYLCASSPAGGETQYFGPGTRLLVL.

This chain links TRBV6-1 with TRBJ2-3; D may match TRBD1 or TRBD2 (6 bases each). The germline V gene has CDR1 MNHNS and CDR2 SASEGT. The CDR3 has 15 residues. Trimming removed 7 bases at V and 4 bases at J, with 18 bases between. The CDR3 sequence: CASNLQGSSADTQYF. CDR3 bases: TGTGCCAGCAACCTACAGGGTTCTAGCGCAGATACGCAGTATTTT.

The chain links TRBV7-8 to TRBJ2-5; 9 bases line up with TRBD2. V shed 4 bases, J shed 2 bases, and the junction held 11 bases outside the gene matches. The CDR3 totals 17 residues. Germline CDR1 reads SGHVS; CDR2 reads FQNEAQ. CDR3 residues: CASSSALTSGLQETQYF. The DNA of the CDR3 is TGTGCCAGCAGCTCGGCCCTGACTAGCGGTCTACAAGAGACCCAGTACTTC. The whole variable domain, remainder taken from reference TRBV7-8 and TRBJ2-5, is GAGVSQSPRYKVAKRGQDVALRCDPISGHVSLFWYQQALGQGPEFLTYFQNEAQLDKSGLPSDRFFAERPEGSVSTLKIQRTQQEDSAVYLCASSSALTSGLQETQYFGPGTRLLVL.

The chain is built from TRBV29-1 and TRBJ1-1; the D gene is possibly TRBD1 (6 bases). The germline V gene has CDR1 SQVTM and CDR2 ANQGSEA. The V and J ends lost 7 bases and 10 bases respectively, with 19 bases between them. The CDR3 is made up of 12 amino acids. The CDR3: CSGGTGGAGAFF. DNA of the CDR3: TGCAGCGGCGGGACCGGGGGGGCCGGAGCTTTCTTT. Together with reference TRBV29-1 and TRBJ1-1, the CDR3 gives the full variable domain: SAVISQKPSRDICQRGTSLTIQCQVDSQVTMMFWYRQQPGQSLTLIATANQGSEATYESGFVIDKFPISRPNLTFSTLTVSNMSPEDSSIYLCSGGTGGAGAFFGQGTRLTVV.

J is TRBJ1-1 and V is TRBV5-1; D unclear. The V and J ends lost 0 bases and 2 bases respectively, with 5 bases between them. Looked up from germline, CDR1 is SGHRS and CDR2 is YFSETQ. This CDR3 has 13 amino acids. CDR3 sequence (DNA): TGCGCCAGCAGCTTGGACAGTAACACTGAAGCTTTCTTT. Translation: CASSLDSNTEAFF.

The chain links TRBV4-3 to TRBJ2-6; D remains ambiguous. Germline assignment: CDR1 LGHNA and CDR2 YSLEER. V dropped 3 bases and J dropped 2 bases, with 11 bases sitting between them. The CDR3 loop spans 16 amino acids. The DNA of the CDR3 is TGCGCCAGCAGCCAGGGGAATAACCCTGGGGCCAACGTCCTGACTTTC. It yields the protein CASSQGNNPGANVLTF.

The CDR3 bases are TGTGCCGGAAACAGGGATTCGGATGGCTACACCTTC. It encodes CAGNRDSDGYTF. V gene TRBV2 combines with J gene TRBJ1-2; D might be TRBD1 (6 bases). Germline CDR1 reads SNHLY; CDR2 reads FYNNEI. The CDR3 has 12 amino acids. Trimming removed 11 bases at V and 6 bases at J, with 16 bases between.

The chain is built from TRBV27 and TRBJ2-4, with D perhaps given as TRBD1 or TRBD2 (5 bases each). Germline lookup yields CDR1 MNHEY and CDR2 SMNVEV (reference sequence). Trimming stripped 0 bases from V and 0 bases from J, with 9 bases between. CDR3 size: 16 residues. The CDR3 nucleotides are TGTGCCAGCAGTTTATCCGTCGGGACAGCCAAAAACATTCAGTACTTC. Residues: CASSLSVGTAKNIQYF.

This chain joins TRBV5-4 and TRBJ1-4, with 9 bases that match TRBD1. The CDR3 is made up of 16 amino acids. V lost 3 bases to trimming and J lost 4 bases; unmatched junction nucleotides: 7. The germline V gene has CDR1 SGHNT and CDR2 YYREEE (reference sequence). The chain's CDR3 is CASSSTGGGGNEKLFF. CDR3 bases: TGTGCCAGCAGCTCAACAGGGGGCGGGGGTAATGAAAAACTGTTTTTT.

The V call is TRBV5-6, the J call TRBJ2-2; D possibly corresponds to TRBD1 (6 bases). The CDR3 runs to 13 residues. CDR1 and CDR2 (germline): SGHDT, YYEEEE. Between the trimmed V and J ends, which lost 4 bases and 7 bases, there was a span of 11 bases. The CDR3 DNA follows: TGTGCCAGCAGCACAGGGAAGGGCGGGGAGCTGTTTTTT. Protein product: CASSTGKGGELFF.